The clone carrying this T cell receptor (beta chain) was counted once. This specimen belongs to a study of OX40 agonist ivuxolimab in advanced cancers. Assay: immunoSEQ multiplex PCR; the TCRdb copy retains only in-frame clones and omits some. This table has some 94,000 clones, 92% appearing once. The CDR3 has 17 residues. V lost 6 bases and J 0 bases, leaving 19 bases between the germline ends. Germline CDR1 is MDHEN and CDR2 is SYDVKM. The chain recombines TRBV28 with TRBJ2-3; D is possibly TRBD2 (5 bases). The sample in question was CD4+ or CD8+ T cells sorted from blood, obtained in a trial of the OX40 agonist ivuxolimab. The receptor was derived from an adult with an advanced solid tumor such as melanoma, head and neck, liver or kidney cancer. The DNA of the CDR3 is TGTGCCAGCAGACCTCCAGTCCGCGGGTCCAGCACAGATACGCAGTATTTT. Protein product: CASRPPVRGSSTDTQYF.